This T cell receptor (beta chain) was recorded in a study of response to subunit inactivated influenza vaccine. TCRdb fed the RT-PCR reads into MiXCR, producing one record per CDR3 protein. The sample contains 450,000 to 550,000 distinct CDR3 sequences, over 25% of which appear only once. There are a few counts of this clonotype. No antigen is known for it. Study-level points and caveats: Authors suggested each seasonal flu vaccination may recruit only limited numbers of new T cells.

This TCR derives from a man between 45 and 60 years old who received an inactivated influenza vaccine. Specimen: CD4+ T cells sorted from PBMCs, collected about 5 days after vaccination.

DNA of the CDR3: TGTGCCAGCAGCCAAGCGGCACAGATGTATAGCAATCAGCCCCAGCATTTT. Its translation is CASSQAAQMYSNQPQHF. The chain links TRBV7-8 to TRBJ1-5, with unresolved D. The CDR3 covers 17 residues. Germline values: CDR1 SGHVS, CDR2 FQNEAQ. The V end lost 5 bases, the J end lost 0 bases, and 17 bases lay between the germline ends.